Listed below are T cell receptor beta chains from one sample, sequenced in a study of T cell responses to AZD1222 COVID-19 vaccine. Sequencing was performed with immunoSEQ multiplex PCR; in TCRdb, only in-frame clones are kept and a portion is missing. The repertoire has 95,000 to 150,000 clones, around 94% of them found once; the top ten carry approximately 1.7%. This material consisted of peripheral blood, taken on day 0 of AZD1222 vaccination. These TCRs come from an adult in good health. Both conserved end residues are part of each CDR3. Fields, in order: J gene, V gene, clone size, D gene, CDR3 DNA, CDR3 protein. The D gene is left open where the match is weak. The size of a clone is reported for some rows only, either as once, few or many, or as a class for expanded clones.

J gene: TRBJ1-1
V gene: TRBV6-5
clone size: once
D gene: TRBD1
CDR3 DNA: TGTGCCAGCAGTTACTCGCTAGGGGGCGGCACTGAAGCTTTCTTT
CDR3 protein: CASSYSLGGGTEAFF

J gene: TRBJ2-1
V gene: TRBV7-2
clone size: NA
D gene: NA
CDR3 DNA: TGTGCCAGCAGCTTATCGGGGGAATACAATGAGCAGTTCTTC
CDR3 protein: CASSLSGEYNEQFF

J gene: TRBJ2-3
V gene: TRBV29-1
clone size: NA
D gene: NA
CDR3 DNA: TGCAGCGCCCGCGGGGATACGCAGTATTTT
CDR3 protein: CSARGDTQYF

J gene: TRBJ2-2
V gene: TRBV7-3
clone size: NA
D gene: TRBD1
CDR3 DNA: TGTGCCAGCAGCCTCCAGGGCGGACAGGGGGCTGGCACCGGGGAGCTGTTTTTT
CDR3 protein: CASSLQGGQGAGTGELFF

J gene: TRBJ1-1
V gene: TRBV10-3
clone size: NA
D gene: TRBD1
CDR3 DNA: TGTGCCATCAGTGAGGGACAGGGCGATATAGTCACTGAAGCTTTCTTT
CDR3 protein: CAISEGQGDIVTEAFF

J gene: TRBJ1-2
V gene: TRBV13
clone size: NA
D gene: NA
CDR3 DNA: TGTGCCAGCAGCTTAGGGACAAACGACTATGGCTACACCTTC
CDR3 protein: CASSLGTNDYGYTF

J gene: TRBJ1-2
V gene: TRBV6-1
clone size: NA
D gene: TRBD1
CDR3 DNA: TGTGCCAGCAGTGAAAAGGGGACAGGGGGCGTCTATGGCTACACCTTC
CDR3 protein: CASSEKGTGGVYGYTF

J gene: TRBJ1-2
V gene: TRBV5-1
clone size: NA
D gene: NA
CDR3 DNA: TGCGCCAGCAGCTTGGATCTGACGGGGCTAAACTATGGCTACACCTTC
CDR3 protein: CASSLDLTGLNYGYTF

J gene: TRBJ1-2
V gene: TRBV19
clone size: NA
D gene: TRBD1
CDR3 DNA: TGTGCCAGTAGTCTATCCGGGACAGCCTATGGCTACACCTTC
CDR3 protein: CASSLSGTAYGYTF

J gene: TRBJ1-4
V gene: TRBV7-9
clone size: NA
D gene: NA
CDR3 DNA: TGTGCCAGCCGATCAATGGGGGTAACTAATGAAAAACTGTTTTTT
CDR3 protein: CASRSMGVTNEKLFF

J gene: TRBJ1-5
V gene: TRBV7-2
clone size: once
D gene: TRBD1
CDR3 DNA: TGTGCCAGCAGCTTAGAGCATAGGATCCGGGACAGGGAACAGCCCCAGCATTTT
CDR3 protein: CASSLEHRIRDREQPQHF

J gene: TRBJ1-5
V gene: TRBV5-8
clone size: NA
D gene: NA
CDR3 DNA: TGTGCCAGCAGCTTCATTGGGAGTTATAGCAATCAGCCCCAGCATTTT
CDR3 protein: CASSFIGSYSNQPQHF

J gene: TRBJ2-3
V gene: TRBV10-3
clone size: NA
D gene: NA
CDR3 DNA: TGTGCCATCCGGACAGGGACTACGTCCTATGATACGCAGTATTTT
CDR3 protein: CAIRTGTTSYDTQYF

J gene: TRBJ1-1
V gene: TRBV6-5
clone size: NA
D gene: TRBD1
CDR3 DNA: TGTGCCAGCGGGGGGACAGGGTCGTGGAACACTGAAGCTTTCTTT
CDR3 protein: CASGGTGSWNTEAFF

J gene: TRBJ2-5
V gene: TRBV9
clone size: NA
D gene: NA
CDR3 DNA: TGTGCCAGCAGCGTAGGGGCGGGGCCCCAGTACTTC
CDR3 protein: CASSVGAGPQYF

J gene: TRBJ2-3
V gene: TRBV24-1
clone size: NA
D gene: TRBD1
CDR3 DNA: TGTGCCACCAGTGAACGGACAGGCGTGCACGTAGATACGCAGTATTTT
CDR3 protein: CATSERTGVHVDTQYF

J gene: TRBJ2-4
V gene: TRBV7-2
clone size: once
D gene: TRBD2
CDR3 DNA: TGTGCCAGCAGCTTTAGTTTTAGCGGGGGGTCCAAAAACATTCAGTACTTC
CDR3 protein: CASSFSFSGGSKNIQYF

J gene: TRBJ1-1
V gene: TRBV12-3/TRBV12-4
clone size: NA
D gene: TRBD1
CDR3 DNA: TGTGCCAGCAGTTTAGGGGACAGACTTGAAGCTTTCTTT
CDR3 protein: CASSLGDRLEAFF

J gene: TRBJ2-1
V gene: TRBV11-2
clone size: NA
D gene: TRBD2
CDR3 DNA: TGTGCCAGCAGCTTGCAGGGGACTAGCATTTACAATGAGCAGTTCTTC
CDR3 protein: CASSLQGTSIYNEQFF

J gene: TRBJ1-3
V gene: TRBV5-1
clone size: NA
D gene: TRBD1
CDR3 DNA: TGCGCCAGCAGCTTGGGGACAGGGGGCGCGGCTGGAAACACCATATATTTT
CDR3 protein: CASSLGTGGAAGNTIYF

J gene: TRBJ1-5
V gene: TRBV28
clone size: NA
D gene: NA
CDR3 DNA: TGTGCCAGCAAGGTAGGGGAGGGATATCAGCCCCAGCATTTT
CDR3 protein: CASKVGEGYQPQHF

J gene: TRBJ2-4
V gene: TRBV19
clone size: once
D gene: NA
CDR3 DNA: TGTGCCAGTAGTAAGGGGGGTGTGGCCAAAAACATTCAGTACTTC
CDR3 protein: CASSKGGVAKNIQYF

J gene: TRBJ2-2
V gene: TRBV2
clone size: NA
D gene: NA
CDR3 DNA: TGTGCCAGCAGGGGCTACGGGGAGCTGTTTTTT
CDR3 protein: CASRGYGELFF

J gene: TRBJ1-1
V gene: TRBV7-2
clone size: NA
D gene: NA
CDR3 DNA: TGTGCCAGCAGCTTAGGACGGAACACTGAAGCTTTCTTT
CDR3 protein: CASSLGRNTEAFF

J gene: TRBJ2-6
V gene: TRBV10-3
clone size: NA
D gene: TRBD1
CDR3 DNA: TGTGCCATCAGCAAACAGGGGCGGGTTGGGGCCAACGTCCTGACTTTC
CDR3 protein: CAISKQGRVGANVLTF

J gene: TRBJ2-1
V gene: TRBV4-1
clone size: NA
D gene: NA
CDR3 DNA: TGCGCCAGCAGCCAAGAAAGGACCACCTACAATGAGCAGTTCTTC
CDR3 protein: CASSQERTTYNEQFF

J gene: TRBJ1-2
V gene: TRBV9
clone size: once
D gene: NA
CDR3 DNA: TGTGCCAGCAGCGTCGGCGACGACTATGGCTACACCTTC
CDR3 protein: CASSVGDDYGYTF

J gene: TRBJ1-2
V gene: TRBV9
clone size: NA
D gene: TRBD1
CDR3 DNA: TGTGCCAGCAGCGCCCGACAGGGGGCGTCCGGCTACACCTTC
CDR3 protein: CASSARQGASGYTF

J gene: TRBJ1-1
V gene: TRBV5-5
clone size: NA
D gene: NA
CDR3 DNA: TGTGCCAGCAGCGGGTGGGACGGCCTCACTGAAGCTTTCTTT
CDR3 protein: CASSGWDGLTEAFF

J gene: TRBJ2-3
V gene: TRBV27
clone size: NA
D gene: NA
CDR3 DNA: TGTGCCAGCAGGCGGACTTTCGGGGTAGATACGCAGTATTTT
CDR3 protein: CASRRTFGVDTQYF

J gene: TRBJ1-5
V gene: TRBV27
clone size: NA
D gene: NA
CDR3 DNA: TGTGCCAGCAGTTCTACTCCCGACAGGCCCAATCAGCCCCAGCATTTT
CDR3 protein: CASSSTPDRPNQPQHF

J gene: TRBJ2-7
V gene: TRBV7-8
clone size: once
D gene: TRBD2
CDR3 DNA: TGTGCCAGCAGCTCCCCGGGGGGGCTTCAAAGGGGGCAGTACTTC
CDR3 protein: CASSSPGGLQRGQYF

J gene: TRBJ1-5
V gene: TRBV6-4
clone size: NA
D gene: NA
CDR3 DNA: TGTGCCAGCAGTGGGGTTTACGGTCAGCCCCAGCATTTT
CDR3 protein: CASSGVYGQPQHF

J gene: TRBJ2-3
V gene: TRBV7-9
clone size: NA
D gene: NA
CDR3 DNA: TGTGCCAGCAGCATGGAGGGGGATACGCAGTATTTT
CDR3 protein: CASSMEGDTQYF

J gene: TRBJ1-1
V gene: TRBV5-1
clone size: NA
D gene: TRBD1
CDR3 DNA: TGCGCCAGCAGCTTGGGACAGGGGGACATGAACACTGAAGCTTTCTTT
CDR3 protein: CASSLGQGDMNTEAFF

J gene: TRBJ1-6
V gene: TRBV11-2
clone size: NA
D gene: TRBD1
CDR3 DNA: TGTGCCAGCAGCTCCAACTCCGGGACAGGGGGAGGTTCACCCCTCCACTTT
CDR3 protein: CASSSNSGTGGGSPLHF

J gene: TRBJ2-1
V gene: TRBV15
clone size: NA
D gene: TRBD1
CDR3 DNA: TGTGCCACCAGCCCGTATGGACAGGGGGCGGAAAACAATGAGCAGTTCTTC
CDR3 protein: CATSPYGQGAENNEQFF

J gene: TRBJ1-3
V gene: TRBV10-2
clone size: NA
D gene: NA
CDR3 DNA: TGCGCCAGCAGAGACAGTGCTGGAAACACCATATATTTT
CDR3 protein: CASRDSAGNTIYF

J gene: TRBJ1-2
V gene: TRBV5-4
clone size: NA
D gene: TRBD1
CDR3 DNA: TGTGCCAGCAGCTTTCCCGGACAGGGGGACTATGGCTACACCTTC
CDR3 protein: CASSFPGQGDYGYTF

J gene: TRBJ1-5
V gene: TRBV19
clone size: NA
D gene: NA
CDR3 DNA: TGTGCCAGTAGTCGGGGGGTGTGGACGCCCCAGCATTTT
CDR3 protein: CASSRGVWTPQHF